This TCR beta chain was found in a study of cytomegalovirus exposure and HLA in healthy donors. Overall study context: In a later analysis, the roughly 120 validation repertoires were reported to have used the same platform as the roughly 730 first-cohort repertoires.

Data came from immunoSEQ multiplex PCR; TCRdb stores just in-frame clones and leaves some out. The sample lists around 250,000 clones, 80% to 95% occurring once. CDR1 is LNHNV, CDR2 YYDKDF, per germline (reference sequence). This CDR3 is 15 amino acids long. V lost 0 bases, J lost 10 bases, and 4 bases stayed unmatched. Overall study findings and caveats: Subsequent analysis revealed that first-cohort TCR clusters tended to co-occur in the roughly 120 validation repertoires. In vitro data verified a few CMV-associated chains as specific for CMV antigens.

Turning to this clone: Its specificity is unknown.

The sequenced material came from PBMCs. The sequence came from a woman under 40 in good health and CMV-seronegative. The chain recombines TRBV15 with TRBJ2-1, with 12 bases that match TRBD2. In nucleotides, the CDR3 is TGTGCCACCAGCAGAGATCTAGCGGGAGGGTGGGAGCAGTTCTTC. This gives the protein CATSRDLAGGWEQFF. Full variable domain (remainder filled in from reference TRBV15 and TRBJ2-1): DAMVIQNPRYQVTQFGKPVTLSCSQTLNHNVMYWYQQKSSQAPKLLFHYYDKDFNNEADTPDNFQSRRPNTSFCFLDIRSPGLGDTAMYLCATSRDLAGGWEQFFGPGTRLTVL.